A single sample is the source of the 28 T cell receptor beta chains below, sequenced in a study of post-analysis software for immune sequencing data. Points from the study as a whole: Compared with controls, patients had more of about five TRBV segments, including TRBV5-6, TRBV5-1 and TRBV20-1.

Prepared TCR beta cDNA libraries contained unique molecular identifiers. TCRdb redid the calling of the PCR reads with MiXCR, one entry per CDR3 protein. In the table there are roughly 670,000 distinct CDR3 sequences, more than 50% of which are singletons. Which antigens these TCRs recognize remains unknown. The specimen sequenced was blood. The receptors were sampled from a girl aged 2-15 years with multiple sclerosis.

This clonotype has only a few counts. The chain couples TRBV5-6 to TRBJ2-5, with TRBD1 as a possible D gene (7 bases). The CDR3 is 15 residues long. Germline loops: CDR1 SGHDT, CDR2 YYEEEE. The V end was cut by 4 bases, the J end by 5 bases, with 18 bases between. The CDR3 is CASSLRQGGLETQYF. The CDR3 DNA follows: TGTGCCAGCAGCCTTAGACAGGGAGGCTTGGAGACCCAGTACTTC. Drawing the rest from reference TRBV5-6 and TRBJ2-5, the complete variable domain is DAGVTQSPTHLIKTRGQQVTLRCSPKSGHDTVSWYQQALGQGPQFIFQYYEEEERQRGNFPDRFSGHQFPNYSSELNVNALLLGDSALYLCASSLRQGGLETQYFGPGTRLLVL.

This clonotype has more than one count but fewer than ten. The chain carries TRBV28 and TRBJ2-7; 9 nucleotides match TRBD1. CDR1 MDHEN and CDR2 SYDVKM come from the germline V gene. The CDR3 is 15 residues long. The junction had 8 bases not matched to a gene; V was cut back by 5 bases and J by 3 bases. The CDR3 region is CASSGQGRGNYEQYF. The CDR3, as DNA: TGTGCCAGCAGTGGACAGGGGAGAGGCAACTACGAGCAGTACTTC.

The chain couples TRBV12-3 or TRBV12-4 to TRBJ1-1; no definite D call. Between the trimmed V and J ends, which lost 1 base and 5 bases, there was a span of 5 bases. The CDR3 contains 12 residues. In DNA form, the CDR3 reads TGTGCCAGCAGTTTAGGAAGAACTGAAGCTTTCTTT. Its protein product is CASSLGRTEAFF.

This clonotype was detected only a few times. J is TRBJ1-4 and V is TRBV20-1; 8 nucleotides match TRBD1. V gave up 3 bases and J gave up 7 bases; unmatched junction bases: 7. The CDR3 extends over 14 amino acids. Germline assignment: CDR1 DFQATT and CDR2 SNEGSKA (reference sequence). The CDR3 bases are TGCAGTGCTAGGATACGGGGGACAGGTGAAAAACTGTTTTTT. Protein: CSARIRGTGEKLFF.

The chain carries TRBV5-8 and TRBJ2-7; a possible D gene is TRBD2 (5 bases). The CDR3 totals 14 residues. The V gene lost 3 bases and the J gene lost 1 base, with 11 bases spanning the gap. Germline V CDR1 and CDR2: SGHTS, YDEGEE. The CDR3 here is CASSWERSSYEQYF. CDR3 sequence (DNA): TGTGCCAGCAGCTGGGAGCGGTCGTCCTACGAGCAGTACTTC.

This clonotype showed up just a few times. The rearrangement uses TRBV5-1 and TRBJ1-4; D not resolved. V was cut by 0 bases and J by 0 bases, with 9 bases left in between. The CDR3 runs to 16 residues. CDR1 and CDR2 from the germline V gene are SGHRS and YFSETQ. The CDR3 protein is CASSLAGGATNEKLFF. The CDR3 DNA reads TGCGCCAGCAGCTTGGCGGGAGGAGCAACTAATGAAAAACTGTTTTTT.

The J gene is TRBJ2-7, the V gene TRBV10-3; D may correspond to TRBD1 or TRBD2 (6 bases each). The better agreement between TRBJ2-5 and the DNA end casts doubt on the J call. Germline V gene sequence: CDR1 ENHRY, CDR2 SYGVKD. The CDR3 is 15 amino acids. CDR3 in amino acids: CAISPQQGGEETQYF. CDR3 in DNA: TGTGCCATCAGTCCCCAACAGGGAGGAGAAGAGACCCAGTACTTC.

The chain uses TRBV29-1 and TRBJ2-1, with 12 nucleotides matching TRBD2. Germline V lookup: CDR1 SQVTM, CDR2 ANQGSEA. Trimming cost V 2 bases and J 5 bases; bases outside gene matches: 7. There are 16 residues in the CDR3. The CDR3 reads CSVEFLAGGRDNEQFF. CDR3 nucleotide sequence: TGCAGCGTTGAATTCCTAGCGGGAGGGCGCGACAATGAGCAGTTCTTC.

The chain employs TRBV7-9 and TRBJ2-2; D remains unclear. The germline V gene encodes CDR1 SEHNR and CDR2 FQNEAQ (reference sequence). This CDR3 contains 16 residues. The V gene lost 1 base and the J gene lost 4 bases, with 13 bases spanning the gap. In DNA form, the CDR3 reads TGTGCCAGCAGCTTAGAGGCGTTTGTCAGCACCGGGGAGCTGTTTTTT. Protein product: CASSLEAFVSTGELFF.

The chain has TRBV29-1 and TRBJ2-3, with D maybe TRBD2 (5 bases). CDR3 length: 12 amino acids. Germline loops: CDR1 SQVTM, CDR2 ANQGSEA. V shed 6 bases and J shed 2 bases, with 9 bases lying between them. CDR3 sequence (DNA): TGCAGCGTAGCGGCCATCACAGATACGCAGTATTTT. Translated: CSVAAITDTQYF.

As concerns this clonotype: A junction boundary mismatches the germline segment, possibly from a read error. The chain has TRBV6-2 or TRBV6-3 and TRBJ2-1, with 11 bases identical to TRBD2. The CDR3 consists of 16 residues. Germline CDR1 MNHEY, CDR2 SVGEGT. The CDR3 here is CVSSSHLAGGHNEQFF. CDR3 nucleotide sequence: TGTGTCAGCAGTTCCCATCTAGCGGGGGGCCACAATGAGCAGTTCTTC.

This clonotype appeared once. The V call is TRBV10-3, the J call TRBJ1-1, with 8 positions matching TRBD1. The CDR3 has 13 residues. From germline, CDR1 is ENHRY and CDR2 SYGVKD. The V segment lost 4 bases and the J segment 11 bases; nucleotides outside the gene matches: 9. The DNA for the CDR3 is TGTGCCATCAGTGCCGACAGGGGCCCCTTGGCTTTCTTT. Translated, it gives CAISADRGPLAFF.

The V and J genes are TRBV9 and TRBJ2-5; D unresolved. V shed 0 bases and J shed 4 bases, with 7 bases lying between them. CDR1 and CDR2 (germline): SGDLS, YYNGEE. The CDR3 is made up of 13 amino acids. The CDR3 spells CASSVDGPETQYF. DNA of the CDR3: TGTGCCAGCAGCGTAGATGGACCAGAGACCCAGTACTTC.

The chain has TRBV6-5 and TRBJ1-1, with D possibly TRBD1 on 6 matching bases. CDR1 and CDR2 (germline): MNHEY, SVGAGI. The V end lost 11 bases, the J end lost 6 bases, and 19 bases lay between the germline ends. The CDR3 runs 13 residues. CDR3 DNA: TGTGCCGCCCGGGAGGGGGGGCCTGCTGAAGCTTTCTTT. This translates into CAAREGGPAEAFF.

The chain joins TRBV10-3 to TRBJ2-7, with 13 bases lining up with TRBD2. Germline V gene lookup returns CDR1 ENHRY and CDR2 SYGVKD. The CDR3 has 15 residues. Trimming removed 2 bases from V and 10 bases from J; junction bases left unmatched: 8. The DNA of the CDR3 is TGTGCCATCAGTGAGGATGGGACTAGCGGGGATACTCAGTACTTC. Its protein product is CAISEDGTSGDTQYF.

This clonotype has only a few counts. The rearrangement links TRBV5-1 to TRBJ2-4, with no clear D. This CDR3 has 15 amino acids. V was shortened by 6 bases and J by 1 base, with 14 bases between the two germline ends. Per the germline V gene, CDR1 is SGHRS and CDR2 is YFSETQ. CDR3 in amino acids: CASKPGLQAKNIQYF. Written as DNA, the CDR3 is TGCGCCAGCAAACCGGGTCTCCAGGCCAAAAACATTCAGTACTTC.

This clonotype was seen just once. The chain links TRBV12-3 or TRBV12-4 to TRBJ2-4, with D tentatively TRBD2 (7 bases). The CDR3 is made up of 15 amino acids. Trimming cost V 7 bases and J 3 bases, with 16 bases left between them. CDR3 sequence reads: CASKYGGQDKNIQYF. For the CDR3, the DNA is TGTGCCAGCAAATACGGGGGGCAGGACAAAAACATTCAGTACTTC.

This chain links TRBV21-1 with TRBJ2-7. TRBV21-1 is a documented pseudogene. The CDR3 length is 14 residues. The CDR3 sequence is CTSSAQKVRYEQYF. In DNA, the CDR3 is TGTACCAGCAGCGCCCAAAAGGTGCGTTACGAGCAGTACTTC.

V is TRBV5-1 and J is TRBJ2-1, with 10 positions matching TRBD1. Germline values: CDR1 SGHRS, CDR2 YFSETQ. The CDR3 is 18 residues long. Trimming took 0 bases from V and 5 from J; bases not matched to a gene: 11. This CDR3 reads CASSLGQGATDTHNEQFF. For the CDR3, the DNA is TGCGCCAGCAGCTTGGGACAGGGGGCTACGGACACTCACAATGAGCAGTTCTTC.

The rearrangement links TRBV29-1 to TRBJ2-7; D is unresolved. Trimming pared 3 bases from V and 0 bases from J, leaving 9 bases between. Germline CDR1 reads SQVTM; CDR2 reads ANQGSEA. The CDR3 has 13 residues. The CDR3 region is CSVETQDSYEQYF. DNA for the CDR3: TGCAGCGTTGAGACTCAGGACTCCTACGAGCAGTACTTC.

The chain joins TRBV15 to TRBJ1-2, with 10 bases aligning to TRBD1. Germline CDR1 and CDR2: LNHNV and YYDKDF (reference sequence). This CDR3 is 15 amino acids long. J gave up 5 bases and V 2 bases, and 5 bases lay outside the gene matches. The CDR3 loop reads CATSRPDRGRYGYTF. The CDR3 DNA reads TGTGCCACCAGCAGACCAGACAGGGGGCGGTATGGCTACACCTTC.

This rearrangement joins TRBV7-8 to TRBJ1-5, with D possibly being TRBD1 (6 bases). The V and J ends lost 2 bases and 5 bases respectively, with 22 bases between them. The CDR3 is 18 amino acids. Germline CDR1 is SGHVS and CDR2 is FQNEAQ. The CDR3 DNA follows: TGTGCCAGCAGCTTATTTAAGGGAGCTGGACAGCCTTATCAGCCCCAGCATTTT. Its protein product is CASSLFKGAGQPYQPQHF.

The chain combines TRBV5-1 with TRBJ2-3; possible D gene TRBD2, 5 bases. Germline V gives CDR1 SGHRS, CDR2 YFSETQ. The CDR3 has 14 residues. V was trimmed by 7 bases and J by 2 bases, leaving 14 bases between them. The CDR3 loop is CASGPSSPTDTQYF. In nucleotides, the CDR3 is TGCGCCAGCGGGCCTAGCTCCCCCACAGATACGCAGTATTTT. The full variable domain, rest sourced from reference TRBV5-1 and TRBJ2-3, is KAGVTQTPRYLIKTRGQQVTLSCSPISGHRSVSWYQQTPGQGLQFLFEYFSETQRNKGNFPGRFSGRQFSNSRSEMNVSTLELGDSALYLCASGPSSPTDTQYFGPGTRLTVL.

The V gene is TRBV4-2, the J gene TRBJ2-5; 7 bases are a match to TRBD2. Per the germline V gene, CDR1 is LGHNA and CDR2 is YNFKEQ. CDR3 length equals 15 residues. Losses at the gene ends were 0 bases for V and 3 bases for J; bases not matched to a gene: 4. CDR3 DNA sequence: TGTGCCAGCAGCCAAGATCGGGCGGGGGAAGAGACCCAGTACTTC. Translated: CASSQDRAGEETQYF.

V gene TRBV6-5 combines with J gene TRBJ1-2; possibly TRBD1 for D (5 bases). The germline V and J ends were trimmed by 2 bases and 4 bases, with 14 bases remaining between them. The CDR3 contains 15 residues. The V gene's germline CDR1 is MNHEY and CDR2 SVGAGI. CDR3 protein: CASSYHLRGAYGYTF. CDR3 DNA sequence: TGTGCCAGCAGTTACCACCTAAGAGGGGCCTATGGCTACACCTTC.

V usage is TRBV4-3 and J usage is TRBJ2-3; 15 nucleotides agree with TRBD2. V lost 0 bases, J lost 0 bases, and 7 bases stayed unmatched. The CDR3 length is 20 residues. Germline V CDR1 and CDR2: LGHNA, YSLEER. The CDR3, as DNA: TGCGCCAGCAGCCAAGATTGGACTAGCGGGGGGGCTTATAGCACAGATACGCAGTATTTT. Encoded protein: CASSQDWTSGGAYSTDTQYF.

This chain links TRBV5-1 with TRBJ2-7; D gene ambiguous. The DNA matches TRBJ2-5 better at its end, which makes the J call doubtful. This CDR3 spans 13 amino acids. Germline V gene sequence: CDR1 SGHRS, CDR2 YFSETQ. The CDR3, as DNA: TGCGCCAGCAGCTCGCAGGAAGAGGAGACCCAGTACTTC. It specifies CASSSQEEETQYF.

The V gene is TRBV7-8, the J gene TRBJ2-5; D unclear. The DNA end lines up better with TRBJ2-7; the J call may be wrong. The CDR3 length is 15 residues. Germline V gene data show CDR1 as SGHVS and CDR2 as FQNEAQ. For the CDR3, the DNA is TGTGCCAGCAGCTTAGGGGCTAGGTACGATTACGAGCAGTACTTC. As protein: CASSLGARYDYEQYF.